This entry lists 20 T cell receptor beta chains sequenced from one sample in a study of Ad26.COV2.S vaccination and SARS-CoV-2 variants. The table came from immunoSEQ multiplex PCR; TCRdb's copy has only in-frame clones and leaves some out. This table has 100,000 or so clones, over 60% appearing once. The specimen comprised peripheral blood, sampled after recovery from COVID-19. Every receptor here comes from a human donor who had recovered from COVID-19.

In its sample, this clone was seen a few times. V is TRBV28 and J is TRBJ1-5, with a weak D call TRBD1 (6 bases). Germline CDR1 MDHEN, CDR2 SYDVKM. This CDR3 is built from 15 residues. V lost 6 bases, J lost 6 bases, and 18 bases lay in between. In DNA, the CDR3 is TGTGCCAGCAGGGATGGCACAGGGCGGATTCAGCCCCAGCATTTT. Translated: CASRDGTGRIQPQHF.

CDR3 in DNA: TGTGCCAGTAGTCGTGGACTCCCGGGCAGATACAATGAGCAGTTCTTC. Amino acid sequence: CASSRGLPGRYNEQFF. This chain links TRBV19 with TRBJ2-1; D is perhaps TRBD2 (5 bases). This CDR3 is 16 amino acids long. CDR1 and CDR2 (germline): LNHDA, SQIVND (reference sequence). V was cut by 5 bases and J by 4 bases, with 18 bases left in between.

The rearrangement uses TRBV28 and TRBJ2-7; perhaps TRBD2 as D (5 bases). CDR1 and CDR2 from the germline V gene are MDHEN and SYDVKM. This CDR3 is 15 amino acids long. V was cut by 4 bases and J by 7 bases, with 20 bases left in between. CDR3 in amino acids: CASSSRRPGFGEQYF. CDR3 sequence (DNA): TGTGCCAGCAGTTCCCGGCGCCCGGGGTTTGGGGAGCAGTACTTC.

In its sample, this clone was seen a few times. This sequence joins TRBV9 and TRBJ2-2; D call uncertain. CDR1 and CDR2 (germline): SGDLS, YYNGEE. Trimming removed 4 bases at V and 1 base at J, with 8 bases between. The CDR3 has 14 residues. The CDR3 loop reads CASSPLKNTGELFF. Here the CDR3 DNA reads TGTGCCAGCAGCCCCCTTAAGAACACCGGGGAGCTGTTTTTT.

This clone was seen just once. The chain couples TRBV6-2 or TRBV6-3 to TRBJ2-7; 7 bases agree with TRBD1. The CDR3 runs 13 residues. Germline V gene lookup returns CDR1 MNHEY and CDR2 SVGEGT. The J segment lost 6 bases and the V segment lost 6 bases, leaving 8 bases of the junction unmatched. For the CDR3, the DNA is TGTGCCAGCAGCCCCGAGACAGGGACCGAGCAGTACTTC. Protein: CASSPETGTEQYF.

The chain uses TRBV6-5 and TRBJ1-1, with D maybe TRBD1 (6 bases). Germline V CDR1 and CDR2: MNHEY, SVGAGI. CDR3 size: 15 residues. V was clipped by 7 bases and J by 2 bases, with 17 bases between them. The CDR3 sequence is CASTRGDWSNTEAFF. The CDR3 DNA is TGTGCCAGCACCAGGGGCGACTGGAGTAACACTGAAGCTTTCTTT.

The chain combines TRBV19 with TRBJ1-2, with D perhaps TRBD1 (6 bases). Germline V gene data show CDR1 as LNHDA and CDR2 as SQIVND (reference sequence). This CDR3 is built from 12 residues. Trimming cost V 8 bases and J 4 bases, with 11 bases left between them. The CDR3 is CASAQQGYGYTF. DNA for the CDR3: TGTGCCAGTGCCCAACAGGGCTATGGCTACACCTTC.

The chain carries TRBV7-6 and TRBJ2-7, with D possibly TRBD1 on 6 matching bases. This CDR3 region has 20 residues. Germline CDR1 reads SGHVS; CDR2 reads FNYEAQ. V shed 4 bases and J shed 6 bases, with 34 bases lying between them. CDR3 in DNA: TGTGCCAGCAGCTCTTGGTCCTTCGTTTCGATTAAGACAGGCCTGGGCGAGCAGTACTTC. Encoded protein: CASSSWSFVSIKTGLGEQYF.

The V call is TRBV28, the J call TRBJ1-1, with 7 bases that match TRBD1. V lost 6 bases, J lost 1 base, and 2 bases stayed unmatched. The germline CDR1 and CDR2 sequences are MDHEN and SYDVKM. The CDR3 is 13 amino acids. Written as DNA, the CDR3 is TGTGCCAGCAGCTCAGGGGGGAACACTGAAGCTTTCTTT. It is translated as CASSSGGNTEAFF.

The CDR3 DNA reads as TGTGCCAGCAGTTCCGGGACAGACTATGGCTACACCTTC. Protein: CASSSGTDYGYTF. The J gene is TRBJ1-2, the V gene TRBV28; TRBD1 aligns across 7 bases. V dropped 4 bases and J dropped 3; count of bases not matched to a gene: 2. CDR1 is MDHEN, CDR2 SYDVKM, per germline. This CDR3 region has 13 residues.

The chain has TRBV15 and TRBJ1-1; D possibly corresponds to TRBD1 (6 bases). The CDR3 is 13 amino acids. The V and J ends lost 3 bases and 8 bases respectively, with 13 bases between them. Germline CDR1 reads LNHNV; CDR2 reads YYDKDF (reference sequence). This chain's CDR3 is CATSRDSGEEAFF. DNA of the CDR3: TGTGCCACCAGCAGGGATTCAGGGGAAGAAGCTTTCTTT.

This chain uses TRBV15 with TRBJ2-7, with 11 bases that match TRBD2. The V gene's germline CDR1 is LNHNV and CDR2 YYDKDF (reference sequence). With 4 bases clipped from V and 7 bases from J, the junction kept 15 bases outside the gene matches. The CDR3 spans 17 residues. The CDR3 reads CATSKPGTSGSPREQYF. The DNA of the CDR3 is TGTGCCACCAGCAAACCCGGGACTAGCGGTTCCCCGCGGGAGCAGTACTTC. The complete variable domain, with remaining parts taken from reference TRBV15 and TRBJ2-7, reads DAMVIQNPRYQVTQFGKPVTLSCSQTLNHNVMYWYQQKSSQAPKLLFHYYDKDFNNEADTPDNFQSRRPNTSFCFLDIRSPGLGDTAMYLCATSKPGTSGSPREQYFGPGTRLTVT.

V usage is TRBV27 and J usage is TRBJ1-2, with TRBD1 identical over 10 bases. Trimming removed 4 bases from V and 8 bases from J; junction bases left unmatched: 16. This CDR3 spans 17 amino acids. The germline V gene has CDR1 MNHEY and CDR2 SMNVEV (reference sequence). CDR3 residues: CASSYSPGQGFRNGYTF. For the CDR3, the DNA is TGTGCCAGCAGTTACTCGCCGGGACAGGGGTTTAGGAACGGCTACACCTTC.

The chain couples TRBV28 to TRBJ1-5; possible D gene TRBD1, 6 bases. Looked up from germline, CDR1 is MDHEN and CDR2 is SYDVKM. V lost 4 bases and J lost 4, with 11 bases in between. This CDR3 contains 14 residues. Here the CDR3 reads CASSSLQGNQPQHF. The DNA for the CDR3 is TGTGCCAGCAGTTCCCTTCAGGGGAATCAGCCCCAGCATTTT.

The chain couples TRBV3-1 (or the pseudogene TRBV3-2) to TRBJ2-3; 11 bases are shared with TRBD2. The germline CDR1 and CDR2 sequences are LGHDT and YNNKEL (reference sequence). The CDR3 spans 17 residues. V was clipped by 1 base and J by 4 bases; unmatched bases: 7. The CDR3 sequence: CASSQGFSGGAPDTQYF. DNA of the CDR3: TGTGCCAGCAGCCAAGGATTTAGCGGGGGGGCCCCAGATACGCAGTATTTT.

The chain links TRBV20-1 to TRBJ1-2; the D is unclear. The CDR3 is made up of 11 amino acids. Germline V gives CDR1 DFQATT, CDR2 SNEGSKA (reference sequence). Trimming removed 6 bases from V and 3 bases from J, with 8 bases in between. CDR3 protein: CSAPRDYGYTF. The CDR3 DNA reads TGCAGTGCGCCAAGGGACTATGGCTACACCTTC.

This chain joins TRBV6-1 and TRBJ1-2, with D uncertain. Germline V gene data show CDR1 as MNHNS and CDR2 as SASEGT. This CDR3 has 16 residues. V dropped 2 bases and J dropped 0 bases, with 13 bases sitting between them. The CDR3 loop is CASSEYWAGSNYGYTF. CDR3 DNA: TGTGCCAGCAGTGAATATTGGGCAGGTTCTAACTATGGCTACACCTTC.

V and J are TRBV5-6 and TRBJ2-3; the D gene is possibly TRBD2 (5 bases). This CDR3 is built from 16 residues. V lost 2 bases and J 0 bases, leaving 13 bases between the germline ends. From germline, CDR1 is SGHDT and CDR2 YYEEEE. The CDR3 sequence: CASSFPSSRSTDTQYF. The CDR3 DNA reads TGTGCCAGCAGCTTTCCGTCTAGCAGGAGCACAGATACGCAGTATTTT.

The V and J genes are TRBV12-3 or TRBV12-4 and TRBJ1-2; D possibly corresponds to TRBD1 (5 bases). The CDR3 totals 13 residues. V was cut by 7 bases and J by 6 bases, with 15 bases left in between. The DNA for the CDR3 is TGTGCCAGCAACAAGGGGCTTGGGGATGGCTACACCTTC. Residues: CASNKGLGDGYTF.

The rearrangement uses TRBV7-9 and TRBJ1-4; D not certain. From germline, CDR1 is SEHNR and CDR2 FQNEAQ (reference sequence). The CDR3 is made up of 14 amino acids. V gave up 1 base and J gave up 7 bases, with 10 bases separating them. Written as DNA, the CDR3 is TGTGCCAGCAGCTTAGAAGGCGTTACTGAAAAACTGTTTTTT. Translated: CASSLEGVTEKLFF.